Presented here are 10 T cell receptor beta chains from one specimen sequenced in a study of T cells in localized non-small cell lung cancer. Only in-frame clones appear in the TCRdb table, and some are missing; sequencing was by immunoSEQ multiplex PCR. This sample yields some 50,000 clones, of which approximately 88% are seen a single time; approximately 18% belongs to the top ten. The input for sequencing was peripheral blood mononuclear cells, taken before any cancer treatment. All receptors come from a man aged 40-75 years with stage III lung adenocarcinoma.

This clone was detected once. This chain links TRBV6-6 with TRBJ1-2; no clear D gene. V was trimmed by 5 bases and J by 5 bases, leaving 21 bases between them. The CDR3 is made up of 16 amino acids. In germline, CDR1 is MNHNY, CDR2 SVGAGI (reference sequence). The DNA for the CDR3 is TGTGCCAGCAGTCCCATCCGGGCCCGCCCGGGGTATGGCTACACCTTC. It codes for CASSPIRARPGYGYTF.

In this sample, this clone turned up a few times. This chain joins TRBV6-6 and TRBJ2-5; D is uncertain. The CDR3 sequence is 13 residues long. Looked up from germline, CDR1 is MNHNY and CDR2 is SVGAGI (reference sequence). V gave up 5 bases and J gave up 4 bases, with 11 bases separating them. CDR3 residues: CASSKAPAETQYF. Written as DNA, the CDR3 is TGTGCCAGCAGTAAGGCCCCGGCAGAGACCCAGTACTTC.

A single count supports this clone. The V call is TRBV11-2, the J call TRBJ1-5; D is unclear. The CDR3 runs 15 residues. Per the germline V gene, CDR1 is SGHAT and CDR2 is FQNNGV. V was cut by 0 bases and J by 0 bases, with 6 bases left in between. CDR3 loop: CASSLDPHSNQPQHF. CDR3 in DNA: TGTGCCAGCAGCTTAGACCCACATAGCAATCAGCCCCAGCATTTT.

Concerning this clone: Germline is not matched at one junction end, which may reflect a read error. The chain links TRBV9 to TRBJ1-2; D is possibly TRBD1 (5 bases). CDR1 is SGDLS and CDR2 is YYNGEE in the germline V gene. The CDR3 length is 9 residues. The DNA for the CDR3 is TGTGCCAGCAGCCCCAGAGGGGACTTC. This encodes CASSPRGDF.

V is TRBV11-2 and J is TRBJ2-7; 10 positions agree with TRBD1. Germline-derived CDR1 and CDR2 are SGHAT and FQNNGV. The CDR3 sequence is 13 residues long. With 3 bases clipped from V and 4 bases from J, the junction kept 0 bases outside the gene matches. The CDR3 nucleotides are TGTGCCAGCAGCTTGGACAGGGGGTACGAGCAGTACTTC. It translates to CASSLDRGYEQYF. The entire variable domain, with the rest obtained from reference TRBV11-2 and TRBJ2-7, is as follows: EAGVAQSPRYKIIEKRQSVAFWCNPISGHATLYWYQQILGQGPKLLIQFQNNGVVDDSQLPKDRFSAERLKGVDSTLKIQPAKLEDSAVYLCASSLDRGYEQYFGPGTRLTVT.

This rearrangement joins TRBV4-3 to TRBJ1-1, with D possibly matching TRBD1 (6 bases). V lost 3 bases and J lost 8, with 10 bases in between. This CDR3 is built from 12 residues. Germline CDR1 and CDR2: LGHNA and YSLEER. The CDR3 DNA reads TGCGCCAGCAGCCAGTTAACAGGGGAAGCTTTCTTT. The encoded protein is CASSQLTGEAFF.

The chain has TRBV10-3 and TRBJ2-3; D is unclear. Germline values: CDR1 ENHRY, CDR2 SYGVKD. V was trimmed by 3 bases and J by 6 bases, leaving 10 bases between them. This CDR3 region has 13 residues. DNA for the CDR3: TGTGCCATCAGTGACGGTTCATCCGATACGCAGTATTTT. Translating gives CAISDGSSDTQYF.

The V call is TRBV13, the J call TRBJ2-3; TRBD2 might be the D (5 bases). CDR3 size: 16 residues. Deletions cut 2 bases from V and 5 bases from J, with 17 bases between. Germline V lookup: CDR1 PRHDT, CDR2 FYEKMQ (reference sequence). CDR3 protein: CASSLSRQVSEDTQYF. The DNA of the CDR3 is TGTGCCAGCAGCTTATCTCGGCAGGTTAGCGAAGATACGCAGTATTTT.

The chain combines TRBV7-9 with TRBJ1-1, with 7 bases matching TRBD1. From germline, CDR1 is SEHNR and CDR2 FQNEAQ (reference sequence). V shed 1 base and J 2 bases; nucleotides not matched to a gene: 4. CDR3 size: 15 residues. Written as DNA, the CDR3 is TGTGCCAGCAGCTTAGGGTCAGGGGGAAACACTGAAGCTTTCTTT. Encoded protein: CASSLGSGGNTEAFF.

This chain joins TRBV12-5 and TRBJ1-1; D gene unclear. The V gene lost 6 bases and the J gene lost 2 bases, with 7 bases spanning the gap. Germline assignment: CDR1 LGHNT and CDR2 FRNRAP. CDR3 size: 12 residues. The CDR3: CASGLGNTEAFF. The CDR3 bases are TGTGCTAGTGGGCTGGGAAACACTGAAGCTTTCTTT.